This T cell receptor (beta chain) was sequenced in a study of T cells in Graves' hyperthyroidism and ophthalmopathy. The study, taken as a whole, reports: Classification by a 13 V-J model distinguished ophthalmopathy from stable hyperthyroidism. Ophthalmopathy was model-predicted a median approximately 6.4 months pre-onset. Blood held most thyroid clonotypes expanded above 0.001 frequency.

Amplified TCR beta CDR3 regions derived from RNA transcripts. The primer set for the first-round RT-PCR of the TCR CDR3 was HTBI. TCRdb fed the multiplex PCR reads into MiXCR, producing one record per CDR3 protein. The sample records 550,000 to 700,000 distinct CDR3 sequences, under 60% being singletons. Germline CDR1 reads SEHNR; CDR2 reads FQNEAQ (reference sequence). Trimming took 8 bases from V and 6 from J, leaving 20 bases between them. This CDR3 has 14 amino acids. As regards this clonotype: Antigen: not known.

V and J are TRBV7-9 and TRBJ2-7; maybe TRBD1 (6 bases). Sequences were obtained from peripheral blood or thyroid tissue (not recorded which). The receptor was derived from an adult woman with Graves' disease, either hyperthyroidism or ophthalmopathy (not recorded which). The CDR3 region is CASGTRQESCEQYF. The DNA for the CDR3 is TGTGCCAGCGGCACCCGACAGGAAAGCTGCGAGCAGTACTTC.